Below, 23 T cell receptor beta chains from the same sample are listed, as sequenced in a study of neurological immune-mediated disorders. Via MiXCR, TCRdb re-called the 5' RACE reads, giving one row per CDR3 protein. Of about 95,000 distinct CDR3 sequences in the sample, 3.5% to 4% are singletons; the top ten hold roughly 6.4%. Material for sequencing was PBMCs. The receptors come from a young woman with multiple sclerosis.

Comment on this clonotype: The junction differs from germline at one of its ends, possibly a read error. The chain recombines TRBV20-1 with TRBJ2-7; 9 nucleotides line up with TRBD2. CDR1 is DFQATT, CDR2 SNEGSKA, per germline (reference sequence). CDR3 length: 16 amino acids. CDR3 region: CSAREIRLAASYEKYF. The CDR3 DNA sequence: TGCAGTGCTAGAGAGATACGACTAGCGGCTTCCTACGAGAAGTACTTC.

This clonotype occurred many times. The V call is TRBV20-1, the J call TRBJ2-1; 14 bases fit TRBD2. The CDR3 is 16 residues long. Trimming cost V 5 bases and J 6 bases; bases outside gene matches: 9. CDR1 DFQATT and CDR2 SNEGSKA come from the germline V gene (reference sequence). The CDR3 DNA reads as TGCAGTGCTGGGACTAGCGGGGGCGACGAGGGCAATGAGCAGTTCTTC. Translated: CSAGTSGGDEGNEQFF.

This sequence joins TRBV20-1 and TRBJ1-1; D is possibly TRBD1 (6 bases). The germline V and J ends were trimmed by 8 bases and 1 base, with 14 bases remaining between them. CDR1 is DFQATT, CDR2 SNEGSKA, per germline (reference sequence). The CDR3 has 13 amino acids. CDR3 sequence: CSTDGQSNTEAFF. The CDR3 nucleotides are TGCAGTACCGATGGACAGTCGAACACTGAAGCTTTCTTT.

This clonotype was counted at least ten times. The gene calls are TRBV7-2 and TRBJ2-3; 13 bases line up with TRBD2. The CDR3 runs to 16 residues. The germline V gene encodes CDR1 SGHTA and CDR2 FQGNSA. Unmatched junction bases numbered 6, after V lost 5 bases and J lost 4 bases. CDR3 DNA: TGTGCCAGCAGCGCGGGACTAGCGGGGAGGGCAGATACGCAGTATTTT. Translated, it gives CASSAGLAGRADTQYF.

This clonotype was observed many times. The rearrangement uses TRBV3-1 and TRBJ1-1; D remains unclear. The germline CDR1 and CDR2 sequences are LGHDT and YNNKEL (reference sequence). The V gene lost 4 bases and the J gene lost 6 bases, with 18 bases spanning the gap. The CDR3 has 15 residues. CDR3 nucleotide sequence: TGTGCCAGCAGCCCCCGCGGCAGTCTCAGGTCTGAAGCTTTCTTT. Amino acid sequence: CASSPRGSLRSEAFF.

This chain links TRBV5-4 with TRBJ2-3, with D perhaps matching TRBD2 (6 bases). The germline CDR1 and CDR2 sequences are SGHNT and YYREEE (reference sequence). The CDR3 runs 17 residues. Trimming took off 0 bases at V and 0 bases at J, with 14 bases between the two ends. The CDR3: CASSLVRVGTSTDTQYF. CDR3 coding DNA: TGTGCCAGCAGCTTGGTGCGGGTGGGGACTAGCACAGATACGCAGTATTTT.

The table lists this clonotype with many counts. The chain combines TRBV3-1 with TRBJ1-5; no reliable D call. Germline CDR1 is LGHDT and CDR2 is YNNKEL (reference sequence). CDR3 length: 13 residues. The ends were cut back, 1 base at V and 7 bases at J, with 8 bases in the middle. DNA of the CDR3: TGTGCCAGCAGCCAAGCGGTGGGCCAGCCCCAGCATTTT. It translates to CASSQAVGQPQHF.

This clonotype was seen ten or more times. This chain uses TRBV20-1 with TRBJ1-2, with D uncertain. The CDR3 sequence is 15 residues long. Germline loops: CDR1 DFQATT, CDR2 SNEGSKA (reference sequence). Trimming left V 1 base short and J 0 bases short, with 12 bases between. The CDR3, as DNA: TGCAGTGCTAGAGGGCAGGATGGGGCTAACTATGGCTACACCTTC. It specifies CSARGQDGANYGYTF.

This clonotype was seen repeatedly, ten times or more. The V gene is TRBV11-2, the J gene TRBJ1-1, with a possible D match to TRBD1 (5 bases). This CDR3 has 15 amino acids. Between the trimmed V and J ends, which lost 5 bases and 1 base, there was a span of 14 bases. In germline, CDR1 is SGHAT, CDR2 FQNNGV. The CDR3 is CASSRGGRSNTEAFF. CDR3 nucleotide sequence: TGTGCCAGCAGCCGTGGGGGACGGTCGAACACTGAAGCTTTCTTT.

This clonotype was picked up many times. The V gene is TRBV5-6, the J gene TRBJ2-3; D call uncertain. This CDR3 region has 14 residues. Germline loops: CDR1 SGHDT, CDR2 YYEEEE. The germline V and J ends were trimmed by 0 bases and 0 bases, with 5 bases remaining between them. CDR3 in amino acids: CASSLVQSTDTQYF. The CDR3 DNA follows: TGTGCCAGCAGCTTGGTACAGAGCACAGATACGCAGTATTTT. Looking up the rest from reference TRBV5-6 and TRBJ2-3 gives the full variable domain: DAGVTQSPTHLIKTRGQQVTLRCSPKSGHDTVSWYQQALGQGPQFIFQYYEEEERQRGNFPDRFSGHQFPNYSSELNVNALLLGDSALYLCASSLVQSTDTQYFGPGTRLTVL.

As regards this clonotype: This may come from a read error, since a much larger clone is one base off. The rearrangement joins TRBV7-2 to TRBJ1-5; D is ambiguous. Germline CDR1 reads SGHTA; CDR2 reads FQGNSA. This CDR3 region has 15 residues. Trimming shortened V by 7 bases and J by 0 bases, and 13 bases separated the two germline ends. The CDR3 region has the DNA TGTGCCAGCAACCCCAAAGTGTATAGCAATCAGCCCCAGCATTTT. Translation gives CASNPKVYSNQPQHF. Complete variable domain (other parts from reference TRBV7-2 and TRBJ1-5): GAGVSQSPSNKVTEKGKDVELRCDPISGHTALYWYRQSLGQGLEFLIYFQGNSAPDKSGLPSDRFSAERTGGSVSTLTIQRTQQEDSAVYLCASNPKVYSNQPQHFGDGTRLSIL.

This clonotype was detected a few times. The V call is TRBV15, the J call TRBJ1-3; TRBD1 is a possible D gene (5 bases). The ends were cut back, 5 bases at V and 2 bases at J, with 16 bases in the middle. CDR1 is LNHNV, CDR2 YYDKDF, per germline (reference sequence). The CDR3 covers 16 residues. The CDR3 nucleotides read TGTGCCACCAGCCCACGGGCGACAGCACCTGGAAACACCATATATTTT. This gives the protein CATSPRATAPGNTIYF.

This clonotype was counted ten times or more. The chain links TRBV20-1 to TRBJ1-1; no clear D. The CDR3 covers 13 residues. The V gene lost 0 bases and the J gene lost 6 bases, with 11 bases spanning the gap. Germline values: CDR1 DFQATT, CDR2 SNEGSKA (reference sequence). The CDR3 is CSARDQFLAEAFF. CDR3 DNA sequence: TGCAGTGCTAGAGATCAGTTCTTGGCTGAAGCTTTCTTT.

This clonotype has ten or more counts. CDR3 nucleotide sequence: TGCAGTGCTAGACCCATTCAGGGGCCCTCCTACGAGCAGTACTTC. It codes for CSARPIQGPSYEQYF. The chain recombines TRBV20-1 with TRBJ2-7; TRBD1 is a possible D gene (6 bases). Germline assignment: CDR1 DFQATT and CDR2 SNEGSKA (reference sequence). The length of the CDR3 is 15 residues. Trimming cost V 2 bases and J 0 bases, with 14 bases left between them.

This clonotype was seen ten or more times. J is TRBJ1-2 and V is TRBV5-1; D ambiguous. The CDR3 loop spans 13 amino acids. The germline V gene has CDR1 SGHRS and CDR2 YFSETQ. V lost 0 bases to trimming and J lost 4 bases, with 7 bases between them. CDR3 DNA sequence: TGCGCCAGCAGCTTGGCTCACATCTATGGCTACACCTTC. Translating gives CASSLAHIYGYTF.

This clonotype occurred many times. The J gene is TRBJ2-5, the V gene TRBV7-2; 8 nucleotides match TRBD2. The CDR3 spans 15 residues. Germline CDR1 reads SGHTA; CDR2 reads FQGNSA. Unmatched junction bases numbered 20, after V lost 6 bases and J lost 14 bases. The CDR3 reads CASRTDPLWLAGDYF. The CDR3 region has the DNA TGTGCCAGCAGGACCGACCCTCTTTGGCTAGCGGGTGATTACTTC.

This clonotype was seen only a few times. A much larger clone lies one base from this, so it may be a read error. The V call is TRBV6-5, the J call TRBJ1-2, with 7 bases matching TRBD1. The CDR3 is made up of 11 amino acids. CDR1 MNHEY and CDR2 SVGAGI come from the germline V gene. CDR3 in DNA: TGTGACAGCAGACAGGGTTATGGCTACACCTTC. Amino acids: CDSRQGYGYTF.

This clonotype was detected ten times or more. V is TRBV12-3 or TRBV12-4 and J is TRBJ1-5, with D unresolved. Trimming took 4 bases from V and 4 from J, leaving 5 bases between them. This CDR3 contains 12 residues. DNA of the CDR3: TGTGCCAGCAGTTGGGGTAATCAGCCCCAGCATTTT. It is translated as CASSWGNQPQHF.

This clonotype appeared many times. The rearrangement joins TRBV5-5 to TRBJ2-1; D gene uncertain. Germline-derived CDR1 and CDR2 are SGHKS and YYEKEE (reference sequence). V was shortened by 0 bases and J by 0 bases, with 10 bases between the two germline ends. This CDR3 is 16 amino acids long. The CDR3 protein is CASSLEAFSSYNEQFF. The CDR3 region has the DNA TGTGCCAGCAGCTTGGAGGCCTTTAGCTCCTACAATGAGCAGTTCTTC.

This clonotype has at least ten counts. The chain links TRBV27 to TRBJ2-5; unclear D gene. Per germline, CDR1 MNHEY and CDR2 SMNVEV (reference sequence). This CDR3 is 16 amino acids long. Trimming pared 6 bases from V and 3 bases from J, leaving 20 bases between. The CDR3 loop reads CASSPLPGPSEETQYF. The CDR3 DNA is TGTGCCAGCAGCCCCCTTCCGGGCCCCTCCGAAGAGACCCAGTACTTC.

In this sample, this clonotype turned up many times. The CDR3 sequence: CASSPWDGYEQYF. The CDR3 DNA reads as TGTGCCAGCAGCCCCTGGGACGGCTACGAGCAGTACTTC. The chain joins TRBV9 to TRBJ2-7; D assignment may be TRBD1 or TRBD2 (5 bases each). This CDR3 contains 13 residues. V lost 4 bases and J lost 3, with 11 bases in between. CDR1 SGDLS and CDR2 YYNGEE come from the germline V gene. Based on the CDR3 plus reference TRBV9 and TRBJ2-7, the full variable domain is DSGVTQTPKHLITATGQRVTLRCSPRSGDLSVYWYQQSLDQGLQFLIQYYNGEERAKGNILERFSAQQFPDLHSELNLSSLELGDSALYFCASSPWDGYEQYFGPGTRLTVT.

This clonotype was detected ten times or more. The CDR3 sequence: CASSSRAPRGDTEAFF. The CDR3 region has the DNA TGTGCCAGCAGTTCAAGGGCCCCCCGGGGGGACACTGAAGCTTTCTTT. The J gene is TRBJ1-1, the V gene TRBV7-2; maybe TRBD1 (5 bases). Germline V gene sequence: CDR1 SGHTA, CDR2 FQGNSA. The CDR3 is made up of 16 amino acids. V was cut by 6 bases and J by 3 bases, with 20 bases left in between. Drawing the rest from reference TRBV7-2 and TRBJ1-1, the complete variable domain is GAGVSQSPSNKVTEKGKDVELRCDPISGHTALYWYRQSLGQGLEFLIYFQGNSAPDKSGLPSDRFSAERTGGSVSTLTIQRTQQEDSAVYLCASSSRAPRGDTEAFFGQGTRLTVV.

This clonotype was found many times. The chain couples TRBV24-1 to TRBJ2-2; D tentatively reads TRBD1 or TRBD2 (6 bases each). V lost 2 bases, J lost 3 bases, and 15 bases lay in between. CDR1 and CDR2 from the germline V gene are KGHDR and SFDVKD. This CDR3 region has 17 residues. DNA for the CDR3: TGTGCCACCAGTGATTATGGGGGGCGCAGGGACACCGGGGAGCTGTTTTTT. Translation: CATSDYGGRRDTGELFF.